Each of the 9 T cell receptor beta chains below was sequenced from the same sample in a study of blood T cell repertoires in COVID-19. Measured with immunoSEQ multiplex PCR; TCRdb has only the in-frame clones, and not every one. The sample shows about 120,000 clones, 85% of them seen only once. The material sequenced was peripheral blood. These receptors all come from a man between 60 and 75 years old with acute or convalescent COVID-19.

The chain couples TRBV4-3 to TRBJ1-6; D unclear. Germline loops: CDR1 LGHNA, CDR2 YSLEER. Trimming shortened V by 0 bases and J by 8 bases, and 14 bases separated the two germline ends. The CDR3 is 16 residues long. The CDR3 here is CASSQDAVVKDSPLHF. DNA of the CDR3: TGCGCCAGCAGCCAAGACGCGGTTGTTAAGGATTCACCCCTCCACTTT.

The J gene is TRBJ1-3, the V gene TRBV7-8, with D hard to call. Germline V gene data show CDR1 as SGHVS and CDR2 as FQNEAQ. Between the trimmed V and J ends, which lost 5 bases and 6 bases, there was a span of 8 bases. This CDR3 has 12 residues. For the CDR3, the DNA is TGTGCCAGCAGCCTCCTGTCAAACACCATATATTTT. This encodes CASSLLSNTIYF.

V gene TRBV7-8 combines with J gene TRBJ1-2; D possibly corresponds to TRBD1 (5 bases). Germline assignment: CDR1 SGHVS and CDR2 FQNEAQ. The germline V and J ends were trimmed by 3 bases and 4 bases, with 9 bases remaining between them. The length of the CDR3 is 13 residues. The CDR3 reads CASSLTVFYGYTF. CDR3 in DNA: TGTGCCAGCAGCTTGACAGTTTTCTATGGCTACACCTTC.

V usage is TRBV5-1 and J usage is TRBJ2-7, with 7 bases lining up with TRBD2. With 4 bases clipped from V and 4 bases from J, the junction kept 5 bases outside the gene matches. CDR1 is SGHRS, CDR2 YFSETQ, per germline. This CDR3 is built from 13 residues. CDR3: CASSPGGGYEQYF. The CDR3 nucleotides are TGCGCCAGCAGCCCTGGGGGGGGGTACGAGCAGTACTTC. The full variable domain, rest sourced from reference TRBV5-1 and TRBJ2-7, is KAGVTQTPRYLIKTRGQQVTLSCSPISGHRSVSWYQQTPGQGLQFLFEYFSETQRNKGNFPGRFSGRQFSNSRSEMNVSTLELGDSALYLCASSPGGGYEQYFGPGTRLTVT.

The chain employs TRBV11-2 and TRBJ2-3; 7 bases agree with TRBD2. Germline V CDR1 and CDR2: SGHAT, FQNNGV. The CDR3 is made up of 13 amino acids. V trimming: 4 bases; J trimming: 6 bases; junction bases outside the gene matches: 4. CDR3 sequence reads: CASSSRLADTQYF. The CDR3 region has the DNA TGTGCCAGCAGCTCTCGACTAGCTGATACGCAGTATTTT.

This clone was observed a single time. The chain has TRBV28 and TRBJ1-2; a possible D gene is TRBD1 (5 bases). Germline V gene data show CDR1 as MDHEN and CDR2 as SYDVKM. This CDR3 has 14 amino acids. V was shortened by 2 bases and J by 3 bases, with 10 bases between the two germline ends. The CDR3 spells CASSLGGEYYGYTF. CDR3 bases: TGTGCCAGCAGTTTAGGAGGGGAATACTATGGCTACACCTTC.

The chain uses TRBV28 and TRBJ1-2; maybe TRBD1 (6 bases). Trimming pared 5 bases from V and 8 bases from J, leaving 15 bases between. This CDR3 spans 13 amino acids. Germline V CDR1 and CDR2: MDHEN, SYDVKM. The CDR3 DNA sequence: TGTGCCAGCAGTGTTTTAGGGGGAGAGGGCTACACCTTC. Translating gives CASSVLGGEGYTF.

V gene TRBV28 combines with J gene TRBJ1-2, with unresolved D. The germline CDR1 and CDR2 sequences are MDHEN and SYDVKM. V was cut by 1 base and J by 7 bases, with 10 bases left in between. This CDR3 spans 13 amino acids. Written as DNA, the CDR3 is TGTGCCAGCAGTTTATTTGCAGGCTTTGGCTACACCTTC. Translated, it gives CASSLFAGFGYTF.

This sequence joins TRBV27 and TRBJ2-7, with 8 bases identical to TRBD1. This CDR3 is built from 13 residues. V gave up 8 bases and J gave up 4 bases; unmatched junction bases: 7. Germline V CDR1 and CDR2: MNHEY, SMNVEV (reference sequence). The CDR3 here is CASAGTGYYEQYF. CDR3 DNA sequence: TGTGCCAGCGCCGGGACAGGTTATTACGAGCAGTACTTC.